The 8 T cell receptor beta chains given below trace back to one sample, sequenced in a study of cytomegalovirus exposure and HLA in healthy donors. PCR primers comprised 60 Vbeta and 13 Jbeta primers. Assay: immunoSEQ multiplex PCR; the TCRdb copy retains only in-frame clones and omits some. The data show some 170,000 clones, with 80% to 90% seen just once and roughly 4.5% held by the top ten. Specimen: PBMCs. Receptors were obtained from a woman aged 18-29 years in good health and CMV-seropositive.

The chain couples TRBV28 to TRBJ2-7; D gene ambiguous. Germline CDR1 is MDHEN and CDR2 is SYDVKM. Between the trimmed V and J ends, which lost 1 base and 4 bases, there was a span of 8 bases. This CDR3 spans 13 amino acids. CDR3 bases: TGTGCCAGCAGTTTATATCGTTCTTACGAGCAGTACTTC. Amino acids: CASSLYRSYEQYF.

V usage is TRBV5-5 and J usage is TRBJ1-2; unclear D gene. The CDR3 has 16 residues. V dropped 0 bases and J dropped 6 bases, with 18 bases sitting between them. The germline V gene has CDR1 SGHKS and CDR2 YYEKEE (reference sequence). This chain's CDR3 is CASSLEPPGGEDGYTF. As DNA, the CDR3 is TGTGCCAGCAGCTTGGAGCCGCCTGGCGGGGAGGATGGCTACACCTTC.

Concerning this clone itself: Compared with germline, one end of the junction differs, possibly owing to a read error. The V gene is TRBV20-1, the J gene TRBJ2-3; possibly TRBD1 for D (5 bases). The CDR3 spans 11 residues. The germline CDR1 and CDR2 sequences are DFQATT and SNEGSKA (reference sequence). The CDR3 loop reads CSARLDTTIAF. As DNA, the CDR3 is TGCAGTGCTAGATTGGACACAACAATAGCTTTT.

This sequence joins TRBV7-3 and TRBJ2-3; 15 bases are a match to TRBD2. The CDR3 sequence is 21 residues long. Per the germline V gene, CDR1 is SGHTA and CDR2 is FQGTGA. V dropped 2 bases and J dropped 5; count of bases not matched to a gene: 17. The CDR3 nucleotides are TGTGCCAGCAGCTTATCGGCGGGACTAGCGGGGGGCGGCGGAGCGATAGATACGCAGTATTTT. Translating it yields CASSLSAGLAGGGGAIDTQYF.

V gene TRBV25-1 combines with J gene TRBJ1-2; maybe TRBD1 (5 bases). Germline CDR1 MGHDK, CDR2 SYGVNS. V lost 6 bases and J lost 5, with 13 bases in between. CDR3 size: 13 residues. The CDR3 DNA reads TGTGCCAGCAGCCAAGGGGATGCATATGGCTACACCTTC. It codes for CASSQGDAYGYTF.

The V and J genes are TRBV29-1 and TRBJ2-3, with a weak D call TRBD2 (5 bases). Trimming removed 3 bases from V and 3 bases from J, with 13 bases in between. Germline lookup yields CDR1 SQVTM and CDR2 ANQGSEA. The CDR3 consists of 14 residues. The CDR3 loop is CSVEVLGGTDTQYF. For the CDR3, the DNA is TGCAGCGTTGAGGTGTTAGGAGGTACAGATACGCAGTATTTT.

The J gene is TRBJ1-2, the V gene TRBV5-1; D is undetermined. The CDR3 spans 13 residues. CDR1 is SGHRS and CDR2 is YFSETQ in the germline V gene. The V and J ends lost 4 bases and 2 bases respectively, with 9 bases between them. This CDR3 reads CASSATGNYGYTF. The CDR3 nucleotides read TGCGCCAGCAGCGCGACGGGAAACTATGGCTACACCTTC.

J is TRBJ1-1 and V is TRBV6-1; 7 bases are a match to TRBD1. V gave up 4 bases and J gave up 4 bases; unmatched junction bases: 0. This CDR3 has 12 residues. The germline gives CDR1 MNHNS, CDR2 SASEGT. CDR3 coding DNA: TGTGCCAGCAGTGCAGGGGGCACTGAAGCTTTCTTT. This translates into CASSAGGTEAFF.